Listed here is a single T cell receptor beta chain. Some clones are missing from TCRdb's copy, which holds only in-frame ones; the method was immunoSEQ multiplex PCR. The table has around 180,000 clones, 80% to 90% seen once. The data stem from a study of T cell responses to AZD1222 COVID-19 vaccine. The germline CDR1 and CDR2 sequences are SQVTM and ANQGSEA. V lost 6 bases to trimming and J lost 0 bases; unmatched junction nucleotides: 3. The CDR3 length is 13 residues. The receptor was isolated from an adult in good health. Specimen: peripheral blood, collected on day 0 of MenACWY control vaccination. V and J are TRBV29-1 and TRBJ1-1, with TRBD1 matching over 8 bases. Here the CDR3 DNA reads TGCAGCGTCAGGACAGGGATGAACACTGAAGCTTTCTTT. Protein sequence: CSVRTGMNTEAFF.